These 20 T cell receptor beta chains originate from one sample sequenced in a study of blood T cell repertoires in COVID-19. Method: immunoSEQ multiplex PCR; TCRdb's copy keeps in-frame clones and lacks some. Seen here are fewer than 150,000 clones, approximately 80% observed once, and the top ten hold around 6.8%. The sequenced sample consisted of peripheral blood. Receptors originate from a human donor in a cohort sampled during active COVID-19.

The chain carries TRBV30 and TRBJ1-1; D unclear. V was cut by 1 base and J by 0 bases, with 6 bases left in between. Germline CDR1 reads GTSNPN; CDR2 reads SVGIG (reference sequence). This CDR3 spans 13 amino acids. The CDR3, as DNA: TGTGCCTGGAGTGGGGCGATGAACACTGAAGCTTTCTTT. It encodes CAWSGAMNTEAFF.

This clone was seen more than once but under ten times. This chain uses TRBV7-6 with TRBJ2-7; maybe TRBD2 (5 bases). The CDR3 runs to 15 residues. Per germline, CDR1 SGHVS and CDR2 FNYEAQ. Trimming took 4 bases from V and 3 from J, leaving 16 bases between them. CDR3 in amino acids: CASSYRNSGNYEQYF. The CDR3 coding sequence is TGTGCCAGCAGCTATAGAAACTCGGGGAACTACGAGCAGTACTTC.

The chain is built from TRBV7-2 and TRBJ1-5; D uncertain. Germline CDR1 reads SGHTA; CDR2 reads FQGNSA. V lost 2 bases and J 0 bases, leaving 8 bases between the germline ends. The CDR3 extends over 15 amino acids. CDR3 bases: TGTGCCAGCAGCTTATGGCAGGATAGCAATCAGCCCCAGCATTTT. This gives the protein CASSLWQDSNQPQHF.

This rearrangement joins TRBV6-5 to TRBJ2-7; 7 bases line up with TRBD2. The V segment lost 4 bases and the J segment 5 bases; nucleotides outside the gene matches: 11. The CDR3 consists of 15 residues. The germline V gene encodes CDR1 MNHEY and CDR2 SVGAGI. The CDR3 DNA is TGTGCCAGCAGTTCGGGTCAAGCGGGGCGAGACGAGCAGTACTTC. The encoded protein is CASSSGQAGRDEQYF.

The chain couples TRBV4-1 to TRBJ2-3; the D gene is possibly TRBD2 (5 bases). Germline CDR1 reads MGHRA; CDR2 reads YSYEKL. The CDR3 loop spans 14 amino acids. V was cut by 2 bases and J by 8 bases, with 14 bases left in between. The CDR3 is CASSQPGLSGTQYF. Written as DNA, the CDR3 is TGCGCCAGCAGCCAACCCGGACTCTCCGGTACGCAGTATTTT.

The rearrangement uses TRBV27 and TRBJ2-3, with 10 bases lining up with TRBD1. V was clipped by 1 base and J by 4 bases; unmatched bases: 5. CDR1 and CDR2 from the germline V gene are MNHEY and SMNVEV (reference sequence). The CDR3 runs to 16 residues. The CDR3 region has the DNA TGTGCCAGCAGTTTATTTGGGACAGGGGTGCCAGATACGCAGTATTTT. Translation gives CASSLFGTGVPDTQYF.

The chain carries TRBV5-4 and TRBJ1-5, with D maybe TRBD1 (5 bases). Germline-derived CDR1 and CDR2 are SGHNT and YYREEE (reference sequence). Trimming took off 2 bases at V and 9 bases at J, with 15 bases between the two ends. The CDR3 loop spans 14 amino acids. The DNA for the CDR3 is TGTGCCAGCAGCTTAAATCGCCTGGGGGGGCCCCAGCATTTT. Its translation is CASSLNRLGGPQHF.

DNA of the CDR3: TGTGCCAGCAGCGTAGCCATGGAGGGCATTCAGTACTTC. Encoded protein: CASSVAMEGIQYF. V gene TRBV9 combines with J gene TRBJ2-4; possible D gene TRBD2, 6 bases. V was cut by 0 bases and J by 9 bases, with 10 bases left in between. The CDR3 runs 13 residues. Germline assignment: CDR1 SGDLS and CDR2 YYNGEE.

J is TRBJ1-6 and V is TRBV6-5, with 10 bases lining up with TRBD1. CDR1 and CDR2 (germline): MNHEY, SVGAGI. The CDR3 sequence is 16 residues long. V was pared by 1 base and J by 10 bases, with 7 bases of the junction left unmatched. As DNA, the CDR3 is TGTGCCAGCAGTTACTGGGCCGGGACAGGGGTGTCACCCCTCCACTTT. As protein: CASSYWAGTGVSPLHF.

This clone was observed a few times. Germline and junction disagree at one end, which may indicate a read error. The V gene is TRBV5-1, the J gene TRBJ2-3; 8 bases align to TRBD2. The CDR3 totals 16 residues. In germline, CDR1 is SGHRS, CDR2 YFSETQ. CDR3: CARSLGAGGNTDTQYF. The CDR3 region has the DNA TGCGCCCGCAGCTTGGGGGCGGGGGGAAACACAGATACGCAGTATTTT. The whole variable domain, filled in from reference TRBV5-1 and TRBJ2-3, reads KAGVTQTPRYLIKTRGQQVTLSCSPISGHRSVSWYQQTPGQGLQFLFEYFSETQRNKGNFPGRFSGRQFSNSRSEMNVSTLELGDSALYLCARSLGAGGNTDTQYFGPGTRLTVL.

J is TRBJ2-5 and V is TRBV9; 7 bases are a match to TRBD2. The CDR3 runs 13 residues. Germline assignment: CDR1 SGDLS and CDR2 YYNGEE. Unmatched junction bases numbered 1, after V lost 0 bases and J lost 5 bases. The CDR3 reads CASSVDGGETQYF. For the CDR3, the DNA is TGTGCCAGCAGCGTAGACGGGGGGGAGACCCAGTACTTC.

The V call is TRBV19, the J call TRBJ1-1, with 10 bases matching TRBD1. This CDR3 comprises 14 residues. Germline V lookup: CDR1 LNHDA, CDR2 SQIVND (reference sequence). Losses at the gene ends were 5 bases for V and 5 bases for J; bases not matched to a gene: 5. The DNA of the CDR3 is TGTGCCAGTAGTCGACAGGGGGCTGCGACTGAAGCTTTCTTT. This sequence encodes CASSRQGAATEAFF.

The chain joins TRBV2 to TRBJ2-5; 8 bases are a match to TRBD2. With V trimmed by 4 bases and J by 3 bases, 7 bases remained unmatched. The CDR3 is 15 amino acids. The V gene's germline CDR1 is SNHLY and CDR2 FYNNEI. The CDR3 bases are TGTGCCAGCAGTGGTCAGCGGGGGCAAAAAGAGACCCAGTACTTC. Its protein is CASSGQRGQKETQYF.

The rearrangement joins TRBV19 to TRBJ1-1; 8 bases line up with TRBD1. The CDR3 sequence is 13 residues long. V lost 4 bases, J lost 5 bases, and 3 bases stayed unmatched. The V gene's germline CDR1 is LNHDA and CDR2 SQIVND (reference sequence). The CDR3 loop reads CASSKDRGTEAFF. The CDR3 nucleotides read TGTGCCAGTAGTAAAGACAGGGGAACTGAAGCTTTCTTT.

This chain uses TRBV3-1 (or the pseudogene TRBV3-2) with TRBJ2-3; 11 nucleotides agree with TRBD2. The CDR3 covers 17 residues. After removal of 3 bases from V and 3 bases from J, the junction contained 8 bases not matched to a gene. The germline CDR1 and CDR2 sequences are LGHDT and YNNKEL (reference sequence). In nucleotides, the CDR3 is TGTGCCAGCAGCCATATTATAGCGGGGGGGCCTACAGATACGCAGTATTTT. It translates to CASSHIIAGGPTDTQYF.

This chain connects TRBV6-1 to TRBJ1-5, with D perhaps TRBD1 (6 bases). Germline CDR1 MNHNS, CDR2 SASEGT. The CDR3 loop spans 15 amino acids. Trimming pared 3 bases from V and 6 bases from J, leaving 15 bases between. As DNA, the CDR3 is TGTGCCAGCAGTGATAACACAGGGCTTGGTCAGCCCCAGCATTTT. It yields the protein CASSDNTGLGQPQHF.

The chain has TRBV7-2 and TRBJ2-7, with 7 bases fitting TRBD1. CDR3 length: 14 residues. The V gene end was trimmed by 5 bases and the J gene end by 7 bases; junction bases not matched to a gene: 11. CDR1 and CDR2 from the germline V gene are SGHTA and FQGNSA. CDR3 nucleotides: TGTGCCAGCAGCACACGACAGGGTTCAATGGAGCAGTACTTC. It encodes CASSTRQGSMEQYF.

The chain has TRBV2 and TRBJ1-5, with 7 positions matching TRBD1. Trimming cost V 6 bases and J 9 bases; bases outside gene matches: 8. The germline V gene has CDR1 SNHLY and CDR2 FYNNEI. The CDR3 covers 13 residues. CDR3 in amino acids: CASSDRVLGPQHF. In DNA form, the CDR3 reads TGTGCCAGCAGCGACAGGGTCTTGGGGCCCCAGCATTTT.

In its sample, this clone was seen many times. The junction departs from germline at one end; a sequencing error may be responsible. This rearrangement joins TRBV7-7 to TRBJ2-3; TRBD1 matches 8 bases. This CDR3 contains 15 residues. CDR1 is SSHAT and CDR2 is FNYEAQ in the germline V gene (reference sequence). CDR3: CASSLSGGERDTQYF. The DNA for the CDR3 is TGTGCTAGCAGCTTATCAGGGGGCGAGAGAGATACGCAGTATTTT.

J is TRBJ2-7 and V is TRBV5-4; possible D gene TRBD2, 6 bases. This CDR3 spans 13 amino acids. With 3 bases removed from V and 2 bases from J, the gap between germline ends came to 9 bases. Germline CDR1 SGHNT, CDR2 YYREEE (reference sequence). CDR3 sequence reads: CASSYWGAYEQYF. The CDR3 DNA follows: TGTGCCAGCAGCTATTGGGGGGCCTACGAGCAGTACTTC.